This record covers a single T cell receptor beta chain. Antigen unknown. Naive CD8 cells lacked CD45RO and underwent positive selection for CCR7, leaving out terminally differentiated effector memory CD45RA+ cells. This record comes from a study of shared clonotypes between healthy human individuals. V gave up 2 bases and J gave up 5 bases; unmatched junction bases: 12. Per the germline V gene, CDR1 is ENHRY and CDR2 is SYGVKD. The CDR3 consists of 17 residues. Notes on the study in general: Among a few donors, roughly 5.5% of naive CD4 clonotypes were found in common.

Assay used: immunoSEQ multiplex PCR; TCRdb lists only in-frame clones, some missing. The table includes around 2.1 million clones, about 92% detected once. The TCR sequence derives from a man aged 18 to 29 in good health. Some clones in this sample may be carry-over from other donors' samples. The chain couples TRBV10-3 to TRBJ2-3; 8 bases map to TRBD2. The sequenced sample consisted of naive CD8+ T cells from PBMCs. CDR3 in amino acids: CAISEALAGLALDTQYF. Written as DNA, the CDR3 is TGTGCCATCAGTGAGGCCCTAGCGGGTCTCGCTCTAGATACGCAGTATTTT.